This T cell receptor (beta chain) comes out of a study of HIV-infected patients and healthy controls. Findings and caveats of the study: HIV+ repertoires were severely depleted of MAIT alpha-chain CDR3s, unlike healthy controls.

Around 450 ng RNA was reverse transcribed with alpha and beta constant-region primers. Alpha and beta chain libraries were made separately by chain-specific third strand synthesis with multiplexing indices. A 12-nucleotide barcode per molecule came from two concatenated random hexamers added pre-amplification. The library got P5 and P7 elements plus a second index, then an approximately 22-cycle PCR. In TCRdb, the 5' RACE reads were re-called with MiXCR into one record per CDR3 protein. The data show more than 9,000 distinct CDR3 sequences, with 9% to 9.5% seen just once and 23% held by the top ten. The table lists this clonotype with many counts. Antigen unknown. The repertoire came from unfractionated whole blood and reflected all unsorted peripheral T cells. People with immunomodulatory therapy, recent vaccination or treatment interruptions were not enrolled. Sample: blood, taken before antiretroviral therapy. This clonotype originated in an adult with HIV infection. The donor label of this sample is uncertain.

CDR3 DNA: TGTGCCTCAAGACGGGATCCCCGTGGGGGTTCACCCCTCCACTTT. Translated, it gives CASRRDPRGGSPLHF. This chain joins TRBV30 and TRBJ1-6; maybe TRBD1 (5 bases). The germline CDR1 and CDR2 sequences are GTSNPN and SVGIG (reference sequence). The CDR3 spans 15 residues. V was shortened by 7 bases and J by 9 bases, with 22 bases between the two germline ends.